The 7 T cell receptor beta chains in this list originate from one sample, sequenced in a study of blood T cell repertoires in COVID-19. Measured with immunoSEQ multiplex PCR; TCRdb has only the in-frame clones, and not every one. The table records under 250,000 clones, roughly 89% of them present only once. Material for sequencing was PBMCs or T cells enriched from blood (not recorded which). The receptor source for this set is a woman under 40 with acute COVID-19.

This clone was observed once. V is TRBV7-9 and J is TRBJ1-6; TRBD1 matches at 8 bases. The CDR3 is 14 residues long. V lost 3 bases and J lost 10; bases outside the gene matches: 5. Germline loops: CDR1 SEHNR, CDR2 FQNEAQ (reference sequence). This CDR3 reads CASSFRDRGSPLHF. As DNA, the CDR3 is TGTGCCAGCAGCTTCAGAGACAGGGGCTCACCCCTCCACTTT.

The chain joins TRBV11-2 to TRBJ1-2; a weak D match, TRBD1 (6 bases). V lost 3 bases and J lost 4, with 15 bases in between. CDR1 and CDR2 from the germline V gene are SGHAT and FQNNGV. The CDR3 sequence is 15 residues long. CDR3 in amino acids: CASSLPQGPLYGYTF. The CDR3 nucleotides read TGTGCCAGCAGCTTGCCACAGGGTCCCCTCTATGGCTACACCTTC.

J is TRBJ1-6 and V is TRBV6-5; D gene uncertain. Between the trimmed V and J ends, which lost 1 base and 0 bases, there was a span of 7 bases. This CDR3 spans 16 amino acids. Germline CDR1 is MNHEY and CDR2 is SVGAGI. CDR3 protein: CASSYFSGSYNSPLHF. The CDR3 nucleotides are TGTGCCAGCAGTTACTTCTCCGGCTCCTATAATTCACCCCTCCACTTT.

The V call is TRBV7-2, the J call TRBJ1-5; 7 positions match TRBD1. This CDR3 has 15 residues. J lost 7 bases, V lost 5 bases, and 11 bases had no gene match. Germline CDR1 SGHTA, CDR2 FQGNSA. CDR3 nucleotide sequence: TGTGCCAGCAGCCAAACAGGGGAAAAGGGCCAGCCCCAGCATTTT. It codes for CASSQTGEKGQPQHF.

The CDR3 is CASSHQGTDEQYF. CDR3 DNA sequence: TGCGCCAGCAGCCATCAAGGGACAGATGAGCAGTACTTC. This sequence joins TRBV4-1 and TRBJ2-7, with 7 nucleotides matching TRBD1. The CDR3 consists of 13 residues. Germline CDR1 is MGHRA and CDR2 is YSYEKL. V trimming: 3 bases; J trimming: 7 bases; junction bases outside the gene matches: 6.

This chain uses TRBV5-6 with TRBJ2-5, with D perhaps TRBD2 (6 bases). Trimming removed 4 bases at V and 5 bases at J, with 9 bases between. Germline CDR1 is SGHDT and CDR2 is YYEEEE. This CDR3 region has 12 residues. DNA of the CDR3: TGTGCCAGCAGCGACAGCGGGGAGACCCAGTACTTC. This encodes CASSDSGETQYF.

The V call is TRBV6-5, the J call TRBJ2-7, with D possibly matching TRBD1 (6 bases). CDR1 is MNHEY and CDR2 is SVGAGI in the germline V gene. V lost 6 bases and J 0 bases, leaving 9 bases between the germline ends. The CDR3 length is 13 residues. The CDR3 region is CASRGANSYEQYF. The CDR3 region has the DNA TGTGCCAGCAGGGGGGCCAACTCCTACGAGCAGTACTTC.